A single TCR beta chain is shown here with its context. TCRdb's table, derived via immunoSEQ multiplex PCR, lists solely in-frame clones and lacks some. The sample has roughly 12,000 clones, roughly 75% seen once. There are 15 residues in the CDR3. Deletions cut 10 bases from V and 5 bases from J, with 18 bases between. Germline loops: CDR1 MDHEN, CDR2 SYDVKM. The data stem from a study of OX40 agonist ivuxolimab in advanced cancers. The receptor's source is an adult with an advanced solid tumor such as melanoma, head and neck, liver or kidney cancer. The chain carries TRBV28 and TRBJ2-6; unclear D gene. Sample: CD4+ or CD8+ T cells sorted from blood, taken in a trial of the OX40 agonist ivuxolimab. The CDR3 bases are TGTGCCATTGGTCTGTGGTCCGGACGGGCCAACGTCCTGACTTTC. Residues: CAIGLWSGRANVLTF.